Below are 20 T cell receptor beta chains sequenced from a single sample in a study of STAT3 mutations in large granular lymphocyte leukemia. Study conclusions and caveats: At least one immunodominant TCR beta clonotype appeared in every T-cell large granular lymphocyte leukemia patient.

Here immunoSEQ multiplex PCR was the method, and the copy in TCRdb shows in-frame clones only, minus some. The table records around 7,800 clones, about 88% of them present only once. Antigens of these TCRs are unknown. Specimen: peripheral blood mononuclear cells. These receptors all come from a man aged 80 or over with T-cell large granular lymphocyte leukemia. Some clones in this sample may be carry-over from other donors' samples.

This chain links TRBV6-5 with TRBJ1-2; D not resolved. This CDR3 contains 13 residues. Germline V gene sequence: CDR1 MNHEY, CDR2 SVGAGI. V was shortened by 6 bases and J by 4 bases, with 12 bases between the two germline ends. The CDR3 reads CASSRDGLYGYTF. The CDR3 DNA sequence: TGTGCCAGCAGCCGTGACGGCCTCTATGGCTACACCTTC.

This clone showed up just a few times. The CDR3 DNA is TGCGCCAGCAGCAATACAGGGGCTCCAAATCAGCCCCAGCATTTT. Translated: CASSNTGAPNQPQHF. This chain links TRBV5-1 with TRBJ1-5, with 7 bases identical to TRBD1. V lost 4 bases to trimming and J lost 4 bases; unmatched junction nucleotides: 8. The CDR3 loop spans 15 amino acids. Germline assignment: CDR1 SGHRS and CDR2 YFSETQ.

The CDR3 sequence is CASSLGAATQYF. CDR3 DNA sequence: TGCGCCAGCAGCTTGGGGGCGGCCACGCAGTATTTT. This chain uses TRBV5-1 with TRBJ2-3; no firm D call. Looked up from germline, CDR1 is SGHRS and CDR2 is YFSETQ. Trimming pared 0 bases from V and 9 bases from J, leaving 8 bases between. The CDR3 runs to 12 residues.

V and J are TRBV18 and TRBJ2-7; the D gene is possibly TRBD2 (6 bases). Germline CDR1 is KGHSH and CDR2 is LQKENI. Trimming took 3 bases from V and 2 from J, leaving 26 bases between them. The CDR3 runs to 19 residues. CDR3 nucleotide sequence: TGTGCCAGCTCACCCTCCGCAGGAGGGACTTCGGGACTTACCTACGAGCAGTACTTC. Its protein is CASSPSAGGTSGLTYEQYF.

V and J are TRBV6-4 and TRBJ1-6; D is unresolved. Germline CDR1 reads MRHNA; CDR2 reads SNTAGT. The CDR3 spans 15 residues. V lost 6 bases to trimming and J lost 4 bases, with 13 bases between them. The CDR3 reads CASSVRAGYNSPLHF. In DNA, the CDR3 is TGTGCCAGCAGCGTCCGTGCTGGTTATAATTCACCCCTCCACTTT.

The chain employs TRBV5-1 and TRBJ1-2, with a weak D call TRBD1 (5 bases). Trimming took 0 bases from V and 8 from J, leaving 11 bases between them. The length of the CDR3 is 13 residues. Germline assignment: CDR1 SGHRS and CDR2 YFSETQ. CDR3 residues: CASSLVGRGGYTF. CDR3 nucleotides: TGCGCCAGCAGCTTGGTAGGGAGGGGAGGCTACACCTTC.

Here the CDR3 DNA reads TGTGCCAGCAGTCCGCAGGGGGTTGGGGCCTACAATGAGCAGTTCTTC. Its protein product is CASSPQGVGAYNEQFF. The V and J genes are TRBV27 and TRBJ2-1, with TRBD1 identical over 7 bases. Germline CDR1 reads MNHEY; CDR2 reads SMNVEV (reference sequence). V shed 5 bases, J shed 2 bases, and the junction held 9 bases outside the gene matches. CDR3 length: 16 amino acids.

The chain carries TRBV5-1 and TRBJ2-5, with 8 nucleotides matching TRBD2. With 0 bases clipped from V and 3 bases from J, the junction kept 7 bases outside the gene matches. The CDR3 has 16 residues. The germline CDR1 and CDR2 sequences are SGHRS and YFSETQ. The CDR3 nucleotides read TGCGCCAGCAGCTTGGGTCTAGCGGGCACAAAAGAGACCCAGTACTTC. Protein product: CASSLGLAGTKETQYF.

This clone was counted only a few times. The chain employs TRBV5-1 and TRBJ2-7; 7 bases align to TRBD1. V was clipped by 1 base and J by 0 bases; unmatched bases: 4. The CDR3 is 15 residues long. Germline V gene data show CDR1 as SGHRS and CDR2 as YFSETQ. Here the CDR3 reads CASSLRDSSSYEQYF. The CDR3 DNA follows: TGCGCCAGCAGCTTGCGGGACAGTAGCTCCTACGAGCAGTACTTC. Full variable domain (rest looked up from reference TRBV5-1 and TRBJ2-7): KAGVTQTPRYLIKTRGQQVTLSCSPISGHRSVSWYQQTPGQGLQFLFEYFSETQRNKGNFPGRFSGRQFSNSRSEMNVSTLELGDSALYLCASSLRDSSSYEQYFGPGTRLTVT.

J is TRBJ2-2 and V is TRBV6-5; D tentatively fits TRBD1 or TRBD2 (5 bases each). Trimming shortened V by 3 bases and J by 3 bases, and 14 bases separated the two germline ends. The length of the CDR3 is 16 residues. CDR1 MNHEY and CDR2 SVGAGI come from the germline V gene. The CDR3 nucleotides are TGTGCCAGCAGTTATGGTGGGGGATCGTACACCGGGGAGCTGTTTTTT. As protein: CASSYGGGSYTGELFF.

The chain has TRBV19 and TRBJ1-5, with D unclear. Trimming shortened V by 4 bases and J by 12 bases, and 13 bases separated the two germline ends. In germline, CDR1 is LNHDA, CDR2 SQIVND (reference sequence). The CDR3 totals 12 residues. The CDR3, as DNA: TGTGCCAGTAGTACCAGGACGTGGGGCCAGCATTTT. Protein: CASSTRTWGQHF.

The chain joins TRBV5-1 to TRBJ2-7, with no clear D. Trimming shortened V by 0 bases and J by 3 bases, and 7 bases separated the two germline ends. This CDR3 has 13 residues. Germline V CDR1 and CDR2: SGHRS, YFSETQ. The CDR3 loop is CASSLDLLYEQYF. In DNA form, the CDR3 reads TGCGCCAGCAGCTTGGACCTGCTCTACGAGCAGTACTTC.

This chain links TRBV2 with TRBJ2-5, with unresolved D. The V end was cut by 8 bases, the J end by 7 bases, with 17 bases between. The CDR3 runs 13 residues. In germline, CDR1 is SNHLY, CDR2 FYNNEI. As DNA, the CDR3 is TGTGCCAGCGCTCCCATGCTAGAAGGGACCCAGTACTTC. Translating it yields CASAPMLEGTQYF. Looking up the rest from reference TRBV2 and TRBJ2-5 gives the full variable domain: EPEVTQTPSHQVTQMGQEVILRCVPISNHLYFYWYRQILGQKVEFLVSFYNNEISEKSEIFDDQFSVERPDGSNFTLKIRSTKLEDSAMYFCASAPMLEGTQYFGPGTRLLVL.

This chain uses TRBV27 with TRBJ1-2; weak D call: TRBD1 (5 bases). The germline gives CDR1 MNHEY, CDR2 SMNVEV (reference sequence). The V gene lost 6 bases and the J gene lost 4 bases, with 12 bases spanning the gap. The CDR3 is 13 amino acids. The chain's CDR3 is CASSPTAPYGYTF. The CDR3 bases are TGTGCCAGCAGCCCGACAGCTCCCTATGGCTACACCTTC.

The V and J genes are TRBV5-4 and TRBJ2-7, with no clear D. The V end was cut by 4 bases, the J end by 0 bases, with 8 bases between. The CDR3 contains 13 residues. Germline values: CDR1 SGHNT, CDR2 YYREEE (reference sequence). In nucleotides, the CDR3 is TGTGCCAGCAGCCTGCCCAGCTCCTACGAGCAGTACTTC. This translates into CASSLPSSYEQYF.

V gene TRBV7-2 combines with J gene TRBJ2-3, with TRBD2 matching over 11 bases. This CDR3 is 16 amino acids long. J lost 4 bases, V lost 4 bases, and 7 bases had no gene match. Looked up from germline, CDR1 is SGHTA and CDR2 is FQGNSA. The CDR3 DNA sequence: TGTGCCAGCAGCTCTTTAGCGGGGGGGCCCCCAGATACGCAGTATTTT. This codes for CASSSLAGGPPDTQYF. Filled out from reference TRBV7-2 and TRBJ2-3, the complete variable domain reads GAGVSQSPSNKVTEKGKDVELRCDPISGHTALYWYRQSLGQGLEFLIYFQGNSAPDKSGLPSDRFSAERTGGSVSTLTIQRTQQEDSAVYLCASSSLAGGPPDTQYFGPGTRLTVL.

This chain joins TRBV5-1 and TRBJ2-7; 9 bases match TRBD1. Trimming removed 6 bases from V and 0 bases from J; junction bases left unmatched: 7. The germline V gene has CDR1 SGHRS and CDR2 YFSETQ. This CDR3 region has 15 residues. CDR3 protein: CASNPTGGHSYEQYF. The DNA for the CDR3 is TGCGCCAGCAACCCGACAGGGGGACACTCCTACGAGCAGTACTTC. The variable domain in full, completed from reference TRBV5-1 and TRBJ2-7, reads KAGVTQTPRYLIKTRGQQVTLSCSPISGHRSVSWYQQTPGQGLQFLFEYFSETQRNKGNFPGRFSGRQFSNSRSEMNVSTLELGDSALYLCASNPTGGHSYEQYFGPGTRLTVT.

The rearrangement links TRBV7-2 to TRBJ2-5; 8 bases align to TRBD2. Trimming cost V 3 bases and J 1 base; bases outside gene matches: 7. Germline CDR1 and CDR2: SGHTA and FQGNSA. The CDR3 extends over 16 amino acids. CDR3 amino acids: CASSFTAGDIQETQYF. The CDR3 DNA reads TGTGCCAGCAGCTTTACAGCGGGAGATATCCAAGAGACCCAGTACTTC.

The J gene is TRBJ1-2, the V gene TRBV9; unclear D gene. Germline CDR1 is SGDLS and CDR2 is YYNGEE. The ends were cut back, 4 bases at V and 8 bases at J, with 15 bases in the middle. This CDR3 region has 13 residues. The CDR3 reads CASSPRVWNGYTF. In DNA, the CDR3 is TGTGCCAGCAGCCCGAGAGTGTGGAACGGCTACACCTTC.

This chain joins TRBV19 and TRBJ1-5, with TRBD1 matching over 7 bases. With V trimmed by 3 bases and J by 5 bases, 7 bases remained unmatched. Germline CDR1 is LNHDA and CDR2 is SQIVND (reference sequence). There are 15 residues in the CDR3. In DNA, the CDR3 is TGTGCCAGTAGTATCGTCGGGACAGTACATCAGCCCCAGCATTTT. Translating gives CASSIVGTVHQPQHF.